This T cell receptor (beta chain) is drawn from a study of cytomegalovirus exposure and HLA in healthy donors. Worth noting for this clone: The antigen is unknown.

J gave up 2 bases and V 4 bases, and 7 bases lay outside the gene matches. There are 15 residues in the CDR3. Germline V gene data show CDR1 as MNHEY and CDR2 as SMNVEV (reference sequence). The study ran its PCR with 60 Vbeta and 13 Jbeta primers. Method: immunoSEQ multiplex PCR; TCRdb's copy keeps in-frame clones and lacks some. This sample has 180,000 or so clones, with roughly 79% found just once. Study results and limitations: Cytomegalovirus status, reportedly, was diagnosed with high specificity and sensitivity by the classifier.

The sequencing sample was made of PBMCs. This TCR came from a woman younger than 35 in good health and CMV-seropositive. V is TRBV27 and J is TRBJ2-5; TRBD1 agrees at 7 bases. DNA of the CDR3: TGTGCCAGCAGTTCCCCCCTGACAGGGCAAGAGACCCAGTACTTC. Protein sequence: CASSSPLTGQETQYF.